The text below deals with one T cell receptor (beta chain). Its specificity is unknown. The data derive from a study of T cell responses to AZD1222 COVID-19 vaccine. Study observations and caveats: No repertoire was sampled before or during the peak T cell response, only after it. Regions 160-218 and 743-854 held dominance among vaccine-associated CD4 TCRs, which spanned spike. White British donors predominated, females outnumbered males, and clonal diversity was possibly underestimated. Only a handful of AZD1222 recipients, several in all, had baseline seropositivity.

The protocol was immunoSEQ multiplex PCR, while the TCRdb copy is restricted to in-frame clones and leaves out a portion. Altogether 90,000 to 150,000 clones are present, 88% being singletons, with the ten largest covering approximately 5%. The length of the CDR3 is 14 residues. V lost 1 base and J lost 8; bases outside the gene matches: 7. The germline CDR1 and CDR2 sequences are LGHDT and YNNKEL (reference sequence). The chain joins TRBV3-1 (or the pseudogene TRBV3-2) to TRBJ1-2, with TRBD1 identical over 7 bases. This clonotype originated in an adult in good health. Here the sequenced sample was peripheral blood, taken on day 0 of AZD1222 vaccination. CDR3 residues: CASSQAGTAKGYTF. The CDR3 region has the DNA TGTGCCAGCAGCCAAGCCGGGACAGCAAAGGGCTACACCTTC.